Following are 10 T cell receptor beta chains from one sample sequenced in a study of blood T cell repertoires in COVID-19. The repertoire was sequenced with immunoSEQ multiplex PCR; TCRdb's copy has only in-frame clones and lacks some. Of roughly 70,000 clones detected, less than 85% appear once; the ten largest clones hold over 20%. Sequencing was done on a sample of peripheral blood. These receptor sequences come from a man in his fifties or sixties with acute or convalescent COVID-19.

V gene TRBV5-4 combines with J gene TRBJ2-1; TRBD2 aligns across 15 bases. The germline gives CDR1 SGHNT, CDR2 YYREEE (reference sequence). The CDR3 loop spans 16 amino acids. J was trimmed by 9 bases and V by 0 bases; bases with no gene match: 4. The CDR3 sequence is CASSLGTSGGVSEQFF. DNA for the CDR3: TGTGCCAGCAGCTTGGGGACTAGCGGGGGGGTTAGTGAGCAGTTCTTC.

This chain connects TRBV5-1 to TRBJ2-1; 7 bases are shared with TRBD2. This CDR3 is 18 amino acids long. CDR1 is SGHRS, CDR2 YFSETQ, per germline. V lost 4 bases, J lost 0 bases, and 13 bases stayed unmatched. Here the CDR3 DNA reads TGCGCCAGCAGCCCCAACATATCTAGCGGAGTCTCCTACAATGAGCAGTTCTTC. It is translated as CASSPNISSGVSYNEQFF.

V and J are TRBV6-4 and TRBJ1-4; 7 bases fit TRBD1. Looked up from germline, CDR1 is MRHNA and CDR2 is SNTAGT. The CDR3 spans 13 residues. J gave up 5 bases and V 6 bases, and 3 bases lay outside the gene matches. The CDR3 DNA is TGTGCCAGCAGCCCGGGACAGAATGAAAAACTGTTTTTT. Protein product: CASSPGQNEKLFF.

This clone has a handful of counts. This sequence joins TRBV11-1 and TRBJ2-1; D might be TRBD2 (6 bases). The CDR3 length is 14 residues. Germline CDR1 and CDR2: SGHAT and FQDESV (reference sequence). V lost 5 bases, J lost 9 bases, and 17 bases lay in between. This chain's CDR3 is CASSPTYGGAEQFF. The CDR3 DNA reads as TGTGCCAGCAGCCCGACGTACGGAGGGGCTGAGCAGTTCTTC.

This rearrangement joins TRBV7-8 to TRBJ2-3, with 9 bases fitting TRBD2. CDR1 and CDR2 (germline): SGHVS, FQNEAQ. The V gene end was trimmed by 4 bases and the J gene end by 4 bases; junction bases not matched to a gene: 15. The CDR3 length is 18 residues. CDR3 loop: CASSSPLRASGESDTQYF. The CDR3 bases are TGTGCCAGCAGCTCCCCGTTACGGGCTAGCGGGGAGTCAGATACGCAGTATTTT.

The sample holds a few counts of this clone. The rearrangement uses TRBV3-1 (or the pseudogene TRBV3-2) and TRBJ2-1; 7 nucleotides agree with TRBD2. The germline V gene encodes CDR1 LGHDT and CDR2 YNNKEL (reference sequence). V dropped 0 bases and J dropped 2; count of bases not matched to a gene: 7. This CDR3 has 17 residues. Here the CDR3 reads CASSQERWGGPYNEQFF. The CDR3 coding sequence is TGTGCCAGCAGCCAAGAAAGGTGGGGGGGACCCTACAATGAGCAGTTCTTC.

This chain joins TRBV28 and TRBJ1-6; TRBD1 is a possible D gene (5 bases). Between the trimmed V and J ends, which lost 5 bases and 3 bases, there was a span of 14 bases. The CDR3 has 16 amino acids. Germline CDR1 is MDHEN and CDR2 is SYDVKM. CDR3 residues: CASSPATEFYNSPLHF. As DNA, the CDR3 is TGTGCCAGCAGTCCAGCGACAGAATTCTATAATTCACCCCTCCACTTT.

The rearrangement links TRBV6-2 or TRBV6-3 to TRBJ2-1; 9 nucleotides agree with TRBD2. This CDR3 comprises 15 residues. With V trimmed by 4 bases and J by 4 bases, 5 bases remained unmatched. Germline lookup yields CDR1 MNHEY and CDR2 SVGEGT. The CDR3 bases are TGTGCCAGCAGTTTAGCGGGAGTAGTTTACAATGAGCAGTTCTTC. Translating it yields CASSLAGVVYNEQFF.

The chain joins TRBV11-2 to TRBJ2-1; 9 bases map to TRBD2. V lost 3 bases and J lost 0; bases outside the gene matches: 3. The CDR3 sequence is 16 residues long. Germline V gene sequence: CDR1 SGHAT, CDR2 FQNNGV. As DNA, the CDR3 is TGTGCCAGCAGCTTTAGCGGGGGCTACTCCTACAATGAGCAGTTCTTC. The encoded protein is CASSFSGGYSYNEQFF.

The rearrangement uses TRBV11-2 and TRBJ1-3; the D is unclear. Germline V gene data show CDR1 as SGHAT and CDR2 as FQNNGV. This CDR3 spans 13 amino acids. The V end was cut by 3 bases, the J end by 2 bases, with 5 bases between. The CDR3 DNA reads TGTGCCAGCAGCTTGACAACTGGAAACACCATATATTTT. This encodes CASSLTTGNTIYF.